This T cell receptor beta chain appears in the sequencing data of a study of blood T cell repertoires in COVID-19. Study at large: Sample material is recorded as cDNA or gDNA derived from T cells, B-cell-depleted T cells, or PBMCs.

Source study methods: Estimation of nucleated cell counts relied on the amplification of reference gene primers. The assay was immunoSEQ multiplex PCR, and TCRdb's table has in-frame clones only and misses some. D and trimming were read from the DNA, whereas the V and J calls and clone size are those reported in that table. The repertoire has about 220,000 clones, over 75% of them found once; the top ten carry 9.5% to 15%. Germline CDR1 reads SGHTA; CDR2 reads FQGTGA. V lost 8 bases and J lost 0; bases outside the gene matches: 3. The CDR3 contains 14 residues. The clonotype originates from a human donor in a cohort sampled during active COVID-19. The sequenced material came from peripheral blood. The gene calls are TRBV7-3 and TRBJ2-2; 7 bases fit TRBD2. CDR3 amino acids: CASRRGANTGELFF. DNA for the CDR3: TGTGCCAGCCGCCGGGGGGCGAACACCGGGGAGCTGTTTTTT.